The sequence of this T cell receptor (beta chain) was determined in a study of technical replicates of blood from a few donors. CDR3 length: 14 amino acids. Trimming removed 8 bases from V and 3 bases from J, with 14 bases in between. CDR1 is SNHLY, CDR2 FYNNEI, per germline. The method was immunoSEQ multiplex PCR; TCRdb's version includes in-frame clones alone and lacks a portion of them. The sample contains tens of thousands of clones, 96% of which appear only once. This TCR was sampled from a human donor in good health. Material: T cells isolated from PBMCs. This rearrangement joins TRBV2 to TRBJ2-4, with a tentative D call TRBD1 (6 bases). Written as DNA, the CDR3 is TGTGCCAGCTCCGACAGGTACGACAAAAACATTCAGTACTTC. This codes for CASSDRYDKNIQYF.